This T cell receptor beta chain emerged from a study of T-cell memory formation after mild COVID-19. Findings and caveats of the study: A second wave expanding day 15 to 37 was CD4+-biased; contracting clones were balanced.

One entry per CDR3 protein results from TCRdb running MiXCR on the 5' RACE reads. Of about 110,000 distinct CDR3 sequences in the sample, over 15% were seen once. Germline assignment: CDR1 MNHEY and CDR2 SVGEGT. The V gene lost 6 bases and the J gene lost 5 bases, with 13 bases spanning the gap. CDR3 length equals 13 residues. In this sample, this clonotype turned up a few times. Its antigen is not identified. Sequencing was carried out using PBMCs or a T cell subset sorted from them (not recorded which). The TCR originated in a man in his late teens or twenties who had mild COVID-19 (a few samples of this study predate the infection). Cell type and time point are not known. This rearrangement joins TRBV6-2 or TRBV6-3 to TRBJ2-5; D might be TRBD1 or TRBD2, each matching 5 bases. The CDR3 sequence: CASSLGTWETQYF. CDR3 nucleotide sequence: TGTGCCAGCAGCCTCGGGACGTGGGAGACCCAGTACTTC.